This T cell receptor beta chain was identified during a study of early T cells in non-severe SARS-CoV-2 infection. Study summary: The study sequenced bulk RNA from unsorted whole blood, with chains unpaired. Findings and limits, study-wide: Missing private and CD4 specificities, VDJdb matching favored anti-spike CD8 responses.

cDNA molecules, individually, were tagged with unique molecular identifiers. TCRdb passed the 5' RACE reads through MiXCR, listing each CDR3 protein once. Among about 30,000 distinct CDR3 sequences listed, around 5.4% were seen once. V was pared by 6 bases and J by 6 bases, with 6 bases of the junction left unmatched. CDR3 length equals 13 residues. The germline V gene has CDR1 DFQATT and CDR2 SNEGSKA (reference sequence). This clonotype was counted at least ten times. Its specificity is not known. The chain combines TRBV20-1 with TRBJ2-2, with 8 nucleotides matching TRBD2. The TCR comes from an adult who was a healthcare worker with PCR-confirmed SARS-CoV-2 infection or an uninfected control (not recorded which). Sequenced sample: whole blood. The CDR3: CSAPRTSPGELFF. The CDR3 region has the DNA TGCAGTGCCCCTAGGACTAGCCCCGGGGAGCTGTTTTTT.